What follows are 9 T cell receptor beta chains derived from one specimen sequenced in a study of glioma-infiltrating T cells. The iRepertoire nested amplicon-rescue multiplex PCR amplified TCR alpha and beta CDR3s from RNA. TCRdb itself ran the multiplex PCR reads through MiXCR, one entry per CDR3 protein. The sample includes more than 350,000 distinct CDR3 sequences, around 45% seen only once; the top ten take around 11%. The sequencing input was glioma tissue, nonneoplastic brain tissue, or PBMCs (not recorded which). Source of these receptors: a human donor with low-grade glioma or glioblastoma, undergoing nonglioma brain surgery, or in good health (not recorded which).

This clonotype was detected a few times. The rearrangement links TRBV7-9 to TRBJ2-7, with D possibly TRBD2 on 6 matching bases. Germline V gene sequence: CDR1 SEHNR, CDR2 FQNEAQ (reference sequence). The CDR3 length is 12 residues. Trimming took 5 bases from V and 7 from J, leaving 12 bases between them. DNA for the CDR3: TGTGCCAGCAGCCTCGCGGGATGGGAGCAGTACTTC. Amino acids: CASSLAGWEQYF.

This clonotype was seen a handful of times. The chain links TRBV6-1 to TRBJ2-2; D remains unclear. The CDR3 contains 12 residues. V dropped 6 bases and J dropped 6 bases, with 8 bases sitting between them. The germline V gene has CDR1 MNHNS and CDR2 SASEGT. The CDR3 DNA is TGTGCCAGCAGCCGAACGGCCGGGGAGCTGTTTTTT. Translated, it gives CASSRTAGELFF.

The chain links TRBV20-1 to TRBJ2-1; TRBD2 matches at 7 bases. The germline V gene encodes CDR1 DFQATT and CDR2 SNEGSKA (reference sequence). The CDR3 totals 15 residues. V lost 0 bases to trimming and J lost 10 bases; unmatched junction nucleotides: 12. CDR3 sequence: CSARDGGGGAYEQFF. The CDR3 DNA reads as TGCAGTGCTAGAGATGGGGGGGGAGGGGCCTACGAGCAGTTCTTC.

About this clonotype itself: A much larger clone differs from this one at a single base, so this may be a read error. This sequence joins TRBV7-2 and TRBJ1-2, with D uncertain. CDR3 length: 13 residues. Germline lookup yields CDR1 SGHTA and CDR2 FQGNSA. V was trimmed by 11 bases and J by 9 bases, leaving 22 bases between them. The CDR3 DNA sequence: TGTGCCTGCGAGCTTGGGTCCAGGAGACGCTACACCTTC. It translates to CACELGSRRRYTF.

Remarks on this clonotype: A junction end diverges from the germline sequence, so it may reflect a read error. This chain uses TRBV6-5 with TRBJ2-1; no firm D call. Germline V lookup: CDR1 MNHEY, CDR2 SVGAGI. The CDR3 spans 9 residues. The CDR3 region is CARWYEQSF. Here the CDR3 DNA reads TGTGCCCGGTGGTATGAGCAGTCCTTC.

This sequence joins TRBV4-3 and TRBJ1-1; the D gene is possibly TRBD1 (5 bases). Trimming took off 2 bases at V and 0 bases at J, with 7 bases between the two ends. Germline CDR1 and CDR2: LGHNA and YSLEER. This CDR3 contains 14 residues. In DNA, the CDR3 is TGCGCCAGCAGCCAAACGGACATGAACACTGAAGCTTTCTTT. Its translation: CASSQTDMNTEAFF.

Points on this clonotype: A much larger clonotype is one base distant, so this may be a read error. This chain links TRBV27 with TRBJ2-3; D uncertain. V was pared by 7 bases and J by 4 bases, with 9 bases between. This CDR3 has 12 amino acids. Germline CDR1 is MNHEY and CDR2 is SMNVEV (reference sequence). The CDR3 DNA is TGTGCCAGCACCCCCCGCGCAGATACGCAGTATTTT. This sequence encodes CASTPRADTQYF.

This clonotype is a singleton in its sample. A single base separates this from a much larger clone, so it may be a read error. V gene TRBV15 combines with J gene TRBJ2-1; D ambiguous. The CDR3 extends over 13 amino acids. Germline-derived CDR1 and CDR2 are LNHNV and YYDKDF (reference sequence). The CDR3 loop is CATSRVHGNVQFF. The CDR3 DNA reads TGTGCCACCAGCAGAGTACATGGCAATGTGCAGTTCTTC.

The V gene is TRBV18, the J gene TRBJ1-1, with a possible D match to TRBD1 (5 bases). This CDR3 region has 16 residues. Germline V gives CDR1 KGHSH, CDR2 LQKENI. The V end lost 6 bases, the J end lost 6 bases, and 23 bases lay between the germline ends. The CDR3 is CASSPRDYSGTPEAFF. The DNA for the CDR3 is TGTGCCAGCTCCCCGCGGGACTACTCGGGGACCCCTGAAGCTTTCTTT.